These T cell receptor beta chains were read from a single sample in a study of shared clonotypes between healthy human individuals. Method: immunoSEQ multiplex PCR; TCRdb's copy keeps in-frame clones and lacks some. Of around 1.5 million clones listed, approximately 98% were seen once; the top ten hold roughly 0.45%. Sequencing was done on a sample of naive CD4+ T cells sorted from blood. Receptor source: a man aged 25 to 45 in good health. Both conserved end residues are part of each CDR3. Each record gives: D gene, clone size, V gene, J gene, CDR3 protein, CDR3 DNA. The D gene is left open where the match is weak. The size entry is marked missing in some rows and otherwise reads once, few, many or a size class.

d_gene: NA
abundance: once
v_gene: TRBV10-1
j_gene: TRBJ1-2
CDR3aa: CASRPRGDYGYTF
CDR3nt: TGCGCCAGCAGACCCCGGGGAGACTATGGCTACACCTTC

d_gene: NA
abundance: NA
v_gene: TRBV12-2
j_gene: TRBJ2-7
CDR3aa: CASRFQSRAREQYF
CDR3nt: TGTGCAAGTCGCTTCCAGTCCAGGGCGCGGGAGCAGTACTTC

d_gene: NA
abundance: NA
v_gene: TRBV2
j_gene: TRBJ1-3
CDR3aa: CASTPEASSGNTIYF
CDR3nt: TGTGCCAGCACCCCGGAAGCTAGCTCTGGAAACACCATATATTTT

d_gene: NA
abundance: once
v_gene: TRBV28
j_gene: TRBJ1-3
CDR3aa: CASSNSPQTEKIRNTIYF
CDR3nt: TGTGCCAGCAGTAACTCGCCTCAGACAGAGAAGATCAGAAACACCATATATTTT

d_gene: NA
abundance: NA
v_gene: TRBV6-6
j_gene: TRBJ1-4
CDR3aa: CASRHSGKPNEKLFF
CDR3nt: TGTGCCAGCAGACATAGCGGGAAACCTAATGAAAAACTGTTTTTT

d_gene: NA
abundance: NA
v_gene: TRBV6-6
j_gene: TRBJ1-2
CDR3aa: CATFTGNYGYTF
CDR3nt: TGTGCCACATTTACCGGGAACTATGGCTACACCTTC

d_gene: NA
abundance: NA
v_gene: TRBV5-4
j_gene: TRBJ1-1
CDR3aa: CASTGRNTEAFF
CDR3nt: TGTGCCAGCACAGGGAGGAACACTGAAGCTTTCTTT

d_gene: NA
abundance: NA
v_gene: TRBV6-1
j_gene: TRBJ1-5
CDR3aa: CASRLGRQSNQPQHF
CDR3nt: TGTGCCAGCAGATTAGGCCGGCAGAGCAATCAGCCCCAGCATTTT

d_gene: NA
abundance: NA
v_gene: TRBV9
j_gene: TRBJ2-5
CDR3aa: CASSSRRGLYQETQYF
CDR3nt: TGTGCCAGCAGCTCCCGTCGAGGACTGTACCAAGAGACCCAGTACTTC

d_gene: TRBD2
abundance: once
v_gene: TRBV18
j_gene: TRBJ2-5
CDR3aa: CASSLREGKETQYF
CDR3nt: TGTGCCAGCTCACTCCGGGAGGGCAAAGAGACCCAGTACTTC

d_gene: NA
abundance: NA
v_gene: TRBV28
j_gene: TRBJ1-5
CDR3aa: CASSLGRVQPQHF
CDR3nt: TGTGCCAGCAGTTTGGGCAGGGTTCAGCCCCAGCATTTT

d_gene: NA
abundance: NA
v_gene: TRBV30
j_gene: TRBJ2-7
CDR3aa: CAWAWHGSYEQYF
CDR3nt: TGTGCCTGGGCTTGGCACGGCTCCTACGAGCAGTACTTC

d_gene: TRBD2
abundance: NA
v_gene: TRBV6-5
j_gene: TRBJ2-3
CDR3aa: CASSYIAGGDTQYF
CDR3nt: TGTGCCAGCAGTTACATCGCGGGGGGAGATACGCAGTATTTT

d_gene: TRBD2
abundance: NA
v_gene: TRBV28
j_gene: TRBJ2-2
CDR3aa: CASSRTSENTGELFF
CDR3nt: TGTGCCAGCAGTCGGACTAGCGAGAACACCGGGGAGCTGTTTTTT

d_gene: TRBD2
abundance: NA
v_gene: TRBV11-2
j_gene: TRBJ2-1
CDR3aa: CASSLVSLAGDRNEQFF
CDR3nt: TGTGCCAGCAGCTTAGTTAGCCTAGCGGGAGACAGAAATGAGCAGTTCTTC

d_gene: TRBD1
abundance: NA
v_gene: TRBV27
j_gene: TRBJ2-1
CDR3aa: CASSDRDGEQFF
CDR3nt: TGTGCCAGCAGCGACAGGGACGGGGAGCAGTTCTTC